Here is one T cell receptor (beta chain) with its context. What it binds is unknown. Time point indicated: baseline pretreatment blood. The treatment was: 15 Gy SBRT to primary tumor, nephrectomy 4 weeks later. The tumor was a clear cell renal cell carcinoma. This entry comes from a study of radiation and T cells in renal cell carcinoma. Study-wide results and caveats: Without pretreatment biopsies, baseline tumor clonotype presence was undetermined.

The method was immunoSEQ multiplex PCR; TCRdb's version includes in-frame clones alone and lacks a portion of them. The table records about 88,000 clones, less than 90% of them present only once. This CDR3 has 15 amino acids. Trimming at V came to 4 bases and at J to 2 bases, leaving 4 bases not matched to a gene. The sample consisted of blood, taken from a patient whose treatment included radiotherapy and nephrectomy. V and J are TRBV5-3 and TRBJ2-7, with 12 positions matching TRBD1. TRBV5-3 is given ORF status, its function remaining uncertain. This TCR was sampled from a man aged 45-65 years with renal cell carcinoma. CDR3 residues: CARSVGQGAPYEQYF. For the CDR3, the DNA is TGTGCCAGAAGCGTGGGACAGGGGGCACCCTACGAGCAGTACTTC.